These 9 T cell receptor beta chains were all obtained from the same sample, sequenced in a study of blood T cells in healthy people across ages. A second PCR of about 6 to 12 cycles used a sample-barcoded 5' primer and a J-beta primer mix. TCRdb reanalysed the 5' RACE reads using MiXCR and keeps one entry per CDR3 protein. The sample includes around 1,500,000 distinct CDR3 sequences, about 28% seen only once; the top ten take over 7%. The source material was blood. Source of these receptors: a woman in her twenties or thirties in good health.

This clonotype has at least ten counts. The CDR3 region is CASSPRANNEQFF. The CDR3 coding sequence is TGTGCCAGCAGTCCCCGTGCGAACAATGAGCAGTTCTTC. V and J are TRBV12-3 or TRBV12-4 and TRBJ2-1; no clear D. This CDR3 is 13 amino acids long. V was trimmed by 5 bases and J by 5 bases, leaving 10 bases between them.

The table lists this clonotype with a few counts. This sequence joins TRBV5-1 and TRBJ2-7; D is possibly TRBD1 (6 bases). This CDR3 has 15 amino acids. V was trimmed by 4 bases and J by 6 bases, leaving 20 bases between them. In germline, CDR1 is SGHRS, CDR2 YFSETQ. Written as DNA, the CDR3 is TGCGCCAGCAGCGTTCCACAGGGAGAGATACGCGAGCAGTACTTC. As protein: CASSVPQGEIREQYF.

This clonotype was found many times. This chain joins TRBV25-1 and TRBJ2-1; 11 nucleotides agree with TRBD2. The CDR3 consists of 14 residues. CDR1 MGHDK and CDR2 SYGVNS come from the germline V gene. The V segment lost 8 bases and the J segment 7 bases; nucleotides outside the gene matches: 7. The CDR3 DNA is TGTGCCAGCCGACTAGCGGGAAGGAGGAATGAGCAGTTCTTC. It encodes CASRLAGRRNEQFF.

The sample holds a few counts of this clonotype. The chain employs TRBV5-5 and TRBJ2-3, with TRBD2 matching 8 bases. Per germline, CDR1 SGHKS and CDR2 YYEKEE (reference sequence). The ends lost 0 bases at V and 2 bases at J; junction bases unmatched: 5. The CDR3 consists of 16 residues. The CDR3 protein is CASSLVLREATDTQYF. The CDR3, as DNA: TGTGCCAGCAGCTTGGTCTTGCGGGAGGCCACAGATACGCAGTATTTT.

In its sample, this clonotype was seen many times. The rearrangement links TRBV20-1 to TRBJ2-7; the match to TRBD2 covers 8 bases. CDR3 length: 14 amino acids. Germline assignment: CDR1 DFQATT and CDR2 SNEGSKA (reference sequence). J was trimmed by 0 bases and V by 3 bases; bases with no gene match: 4. CDR3 amino acids: CSASGGASSYEQYF. The CDR3 DNA follows: TGCAGTGCTAGCGGGGGGGCTAGCTCCTACGAGCAGTACTTC.

This clonotype was recorded a few times. CDR3 sequence: CASSSQAYGNEQFF. CDR3 sequence (DNA): TGTGCCAGCAGCTCGCAGGCCTACGGGAATGAGCAGTTCTTC. The rearrangement links TRBV7-9 to TRBJ2-1; D remains ambiguous. Per the germline V gene, CDR1 is SEHNR and CDR2 is FQNEAQ (reference sequence). Deletions cut 4 bases from V and 7 bases from J, with 14 bases between. The CDR3 spans 14 residues. Filled out from reference TRBV7-9 and TRBJ2-1, the complete variable domain reads DTGVSQNPRHKITKRGQNVTFRCDPISEHNRLYWYRQTLGQGPEFLTYFQNEAQLEKSRLLSDRFSAERPKGSFSTLEIQRTEQGDSAMYLCASSSQAYGNEQFFGPGTRLTVL.

The V and J genes are TRBV12-3 or TRBV12-4 and TRBJ1-3; TRBD1 is a possible D gene (6 bases). V was pared by 6 bases and J by 2 bases, with 14 bases between. The length of the CDR3 is 15 residues. As DNA, the CDR3 is TGTGCCAGCAGCAGCGGGACATTCCCTGGAAACACCATATATTTT. As protein: CASSSGTFPGNTIYF.

As to this clonotype: The germline gene is not matched at one end of the junction; a read error may be the cause. The rearrangement uses TRBV19 and TRBJ2-7; tentatively, D is TRBD2 (6 bases). CDR1 LNHDA and CDR2 SQIVND come from the germline V gene (reference sequence). CDR3 length: 15 amino acids. CDR3 loop: CAGSRLATSSYEQYF. CDR3 coding DNA: TGTGCCGGTAGTCGGCTAGCGACAAGCTCCTACGAGCAGTACTTC.

The chain carries TRBV7-6 and TRBJ2-1; unclear D gene. Germline-derived CDR1 and CDR2 are SGHVS and FNYEAQ. This CDR3 is built from 15 residues. V was cut by 3 bases and J by 6 bases, with 15 bases left in between. In DNA, the CDR3 is TGTGCCAGCAGCTTGGGCAGTCTGAGCAGCAATGAGCAGTTCTTC. Translating it yields CASSLGSLSSNEQFF. Full variable domain (outside the CDR3, taken from reference TRBV7-6 and TRBJ2-1): GAGVSQSPRYKVTKRGQDVALRCDPISGHVSLYWYRQALGQGPEFLTYFNYEAQQDKSGLPNDRFSAERPEGSISTLTIQRTEQRDSAMYRCASSLGSLSSNEQFFGPGTRLTVL.